This T cell receptor (beta chain) was identified during a study of blood T cell repertoires in COVID-19. Profiled with immunoSEQ multiplex PCR; TCRdb holds only in-frame clones, not every one. Here the sample spans about 97,000 clones, about 80% being singletons. Germline CDR1 is SGHTA and CDR2 is FQGNSA. The CDR3 sequence is 13 residues long. V was trimmed by 3 bases and J by 11 bases, leaving 16 bases between them. Sequenced: peripheral blood. The genes are TRBV7-2 and TRBJ1-1; no reliable D call. The receptor comes from a human donor in a cohort sampled during active COVID-19. The CDR3 region has the DNA TGTGCCAGCAGCTTCGTGGCCCCGGCTAGCGCTTTCTTT. It translates to CASSFVAPASAFF. Full variable domain (remainder filled in from reference TRBV7-2 and TRBJ1-1): GAGVSQSPSNKVTEKGKDVELRCDPISGHTALYWYRQSLGQGLEFLIYFQGNSAPDKSGLPSDRFSAERTGGSVSTLTIQRTQQEDSAVYLCASSFVAPASAFFGQGTRLTVV.